These 30 T cell receptor beta chains were sequenced from one sample in a study of sequential checkpoint blockade in melanoma. Treatment reported: randomized to nivolumab then ipilimumab (arm A) or the reverse (arm B). The protocol was immunoSEQ multiplex PCR, while the TCRdb copy is restricted to in-frame clones and leaves out a portion. The sample has 30,000 to 40,000 clones, roughly 88% seen once. The material was CD8+ T cells sorted from blood (inferred from file names), obtained from a patient given nivolumab and ipilimumab in sequence. The receptors shown here come from a human donor with melanoma.

This chain links TRBV5-1 with TRBJ2-1; 10 bases fit TRBD2. Unmatched junction bases numbered 18, after V lost 7 bases and J lost 5 bases. Germline V lookup: CDR1 SGHRS, CDR2 YFSETQ. The CDR3 contains 18 residues. The CDR3 nucleotides read TGCGCCAGCTCGGAGACAGGGACCGGGACTAGCGCCGACAATGAGCAGTTCTTC. Its translation is CASSETGTGTSADNEQFF.

This clone is medium-sized in the sample. The rearrangement joins TRBV7-3 to TRBJ2-7, with D perhaps matching TRBD2 (6 bases). Germline lookup yields CDR1 SGHTA and CDR2 FQGTGA. V was shortened by 5 bases and J by 2 bases, with 19 bases between the two germline ends. The CDR3 runs to 16 residues. The CDR3: CASSPLSGRNPYEQYF. The DNA of the CDR3 is TGTGCCAGCAGCCCGCTCAGCGGGCGAAACCCCTACGAGCAGTACTTC.

The chain's CDR3 is CASSYTGGSAGYTF. The CDR3 nucleotides read TGTGCCAGCAGTTACACAGGGGGTTCTGCGGGCTACACCTTC. V gene TRBV27 combines with J gene TRBJ1-2, with 8 nucleotides matching TRBD1. The CDR3 is 14 amino acids. Germline V gives CDR1 MNHEY, CDR2 SMNVEV (reference sequence). The V and J ends lost 4 bases and 8 bases, in that order; junction bases with no gene match: 9.

This clone was found a few times. The sample has other DNA sequences that encode this CDR3 too. This chain links TRBV9 with TRBJ1-3; weak D call: TRBD1 (5 bases). V dropped 0 bases and J dropped 4 bases, with 11 bases sitting between them. This CDR3 region has 15 residues. Germline V lookup: CDR1 SGDLS, CDR2 YYNGEE. The DNA of the CDR3 is TGTGCCAGCAGCGTAGGCGGGGGATCCGGAAACACCATATATTTT. Translating gives CASSVGGGSGNTIYF. The variable domain in full, with the rest retrieved from reference TRBV9 and TRBJ1-3, is DSGVTQTPKHLITATGQRVTLRCSPRSGDLSVYWYQQSLDQGLQFLIQYYNGEERAKGNILERFSAQQFPDLHSELNLSSLELGDSALYFCASSVGGGSGNTIYFGEGSWLTVV.

The V and J genes are TRBV6-5 and TRBJ2-7, with no clear D. The length of the CDR3 is 14 residues. V was trimmed by 0 bases and J by 2 bases, leaving 8 bases between them. Germline CDR1 and CDR2: MNHEY and SVGAGI. CDR3 nucleotides: TGTGCCAGCAGTTACTCGAGCGCGCCCTACGAGCAGTACTTC. Translated, it gives CASSYSSAPYEQYF.

The chain recombines TRBV4-3 with TRBJ2-2; TRBD2 agrees at 12 bases. CDR3 length equals 14 residues. The germline V gene has CDR1 LGHNA and CDR2 YSLEER. V dropped 8 bases and J dropped 7; count of bases not matched to a gene: 5. The chain's CDR3 is CASRSSGRVGELFF. The CDR3 DNA follows: TGCGCCAGCCGTTCTAGCGGGAGGGTCGGGGAGCTGTTTTTT.

This sequence joins TRBV25-1 and TRBJ2-3, with 7 bases lining up with TRBD1. The CDR3 extends over 14 amino acids. The V and J ends lost 6 bases and 3 bases, in that order; junction bases with no gene match: 6. CDR1 is MGHDK, CDR2 SYGVNS, per germline. The CDR3 DNA is TGTGCCAGCAGCCGACAGGGATTTACAGATACGCAGTATTTT. Its translation is CASSRQGFTDTQYF.

The CDR3 region is CASSSSGSRTYEQYF. The CDR3 DNA reads TGTGCCAGCAGCTCAAGCGGGAGTAGGACCTACGAGCAGTACTTC. The chain uses TRBV7-9 and TRBJ2-7, with 8 bases that match TRBD2. CDR1 is SEHNR, CDR2 FQNEAQ, per germline (reference sequence). The CDR3 is 15 residues long. V lost 4 bases to trimming and J lost 2 bases; unmatched junction nucleotides: 7.

This chain uses TRBV5-1 with TRBJ1-1; TRBD1 aligns across 8 bases. This CDR3 is built from 15 residues. Unmatched junction bases numbered 10, after V lost 0 bases and J lost 9 bases. CDR1 and CDR2 (germline): SGHRS, YFSETQ. The CDR3 reads CASSLDQGAGEKAFF. As DNA, the CDR3 is TGCGCCAGCAGCTTGGATCAGGGGGCAGGGGAGAAAGCTTTCTTT.

The chain has TRBV6-1 and TRBJ1-4; D perhaps matches TRBD1 (5 bases). CDR3 length: 14 residues. V was trimmed by 10 bases and J by 5 bases, leaving 17 bases between them. Germline loops: CDR1 MNHNS, CDR2 SASEGT. As DNA, the CDR3 is TGTGCCACAGAGTTGACAGTGAAGAATGAAAAACTGTTTTTT. This codes for CATELTVKNEKLFF.

CDR3: CASGSTSYNEQFF. The CDR3, as DNA: TGTGCCAGCGGCTCCACCTCCTACAATGAGCAGTTCTTC. V gene TRBV27 combines with J gene TRBJ2-1, with D hard to call. Germline-derived CDR1 and CDR2 are MNHEY and SMNVEV (reference sequence). CDR3 length equals 13 residues. V gave up 8 bases and J gave up 0 bases, with 8 bases separating them.

The gene calls are TRBV4-2 and TRBJ2-1, with 7 nucleotides matching TRBD2. The CDR3 is made up of 16 amino acids. J lost 3 bases, V lost 3 bases, and 8 bases had no gene match. Germline V gene data show CDR1 as LGHNA and CDR2 as YNFKEQ. The CDR3 here is CASSQVASGYYNEQFF. CDR3 bases: TGTGCCAGCAGCCAGGTGGCTAGCGGATACTACAATGAGCAGTTCTTC.

This chain links TRBV27 with TRBJ2-7, with 8 bases lining up with TRBD2. The germline V gene has CDR1 MNHEY and CDR2 SMNVEV (reference sequence). The CDR3 is 14 residues long. The trim removed 0 bases at V and 3 bases at J, leaving 1 base unmatched. CDR3 loop: CASSLSGGGYEQYF. The CDR3 nucleotides are TGTGCCAGCAGTTTATCCGGGGGGGGCTACGAGCAGTACTTC.

The chain links TRBV27 to TRBJ2-1; TRBD1 agrees at 7 bases. The ends lost 2 bases at V and 4 bases at J; junction bases unmatched: 14. Germline CDR1 and CDR2: MNHEY and SMNVEV (reference sequence). CDR3 size: 18 residues. CDR3 nucleotide sequence: TGTGCCAGCAGTTTACTCCACCCGACAGGGTCGTTATACAATGAGCAGTTCTTC. It codes for CASSLLHPTGSLYNEQFF.

The chain employs TRBV7-2 and TRBJ1-1, with D tentatively TRBD1 (5 bases). The CDR3 consists of 15 residues. The germline gives CDR1 SGHTA, CDR2 FQGNSA. Trimming pared 2 bases from V and 1 base from J, leaving 11 bases between. CDR3 sequence reads: CASSLSPGGNTEAFF. The DNA of the CDR3 is TGTGCCAGCAGCTTATCCCCGGGGGGGAACACTGAAGCTTTCTTT.

The chain couples TRBV6-5 to TRBJ1-1; 7 nucleotides align to TRBD1. The CDR3 sequence is 15 residues long. V shed 5 bases, J shed 0 bases, and the junction held 6 bases outside the gene matches. CDR1 is MNHEY and CDR2 is SVGAGI in the germline V gene. CDR3 protein: CASSTGQTMNTEAFF. The CDR3 coding sequence is TGTGCCAGCAGTACGGGACAGACCATGAACACTGAAGCTTTCTTT.

This chain links TRBV9 with TRBJ2-7; TRBD2 agrees at 7 bases. Unmatched junction bases numbered 10, after V lost 4 bases and J lost 6 bases. The germline V gene encodes CDR1 SGDLS and CDR2 YYNGEE. The CDR3 contains 14 residues. In DNA, the CDR3 is TGTGCCAGCAGCCCCGGACTAGTAGGAGTCGAGCAGTACGTC. Translated: CASSPGLVGVEQYV.

V and J are TRBV28 and TRBJ2-7, with a possible D match to TRBD2 (6 bases). CDR3 size: 14 residues. With 6 bases removed from V and 0 bases from J, the gap between germline ends came to 12 bases. Germline V gives CDR1 MDHEN, CDR2 SYDVKM. The CDR3 DNA reads TGTGCCAGCAGCCTCAGCGGGTACTCCTACGAGCAGTACTTC. Protein product: CASSLSGYSYEQYF.

The chain uses TRBV11-2 and TRBJ1-2, with 7 bases fitting TRBD1. The CDR3 runs to 17 residues. The germline V gene has CDR1 SGHAT and CDR2 FQNNGV. J gave up 3 bases and V 2 bases, and 12 bases lay outside the gene matches. This CDR3 reads CASSLNGGRGYDYGYTF. The CDR3 DNA is TGTGCCAGCAGCTTAAACGGGGGCAGGGGGTATGACTATGGCTACACCTTC.

The chain employs TRBV28 and TRBJ2-1; D is unclear. The germline CDR1 and CDR2 sequences are MDHEN and SYDVKM. The CDR3 length is 12 residues. V was trimmed by 4 bases and J by 7 bases, leaving 8 bases between them. In DNA, the CDR3 is TGTGCCAGCAGTTCCCTCACTAATGAGCAGTTCTTC. Its translation: CASSSLTNEQFF. Looking up the rest from reference TRBV28 and TRBJ2-1 gives the full variable domain: DVKVTQSSRYLVKRTGEKVFLECVQDMDHENMFWYRQDPGLGLRLIYFSYDVKMKEKGDIPEGYSVSREKKERFSLILESASTNQTSMYLCASSSLTNEQFFGPGTRLTVL.

The CDR3 loop is CASSANRGPSYEQYF. The CDR3 region has the DNA TGTGCCAGCAGTGCAAACAGGGGGCCTAGCTACGAGCAGTACTTC. J is TRBJ2-7 and V is TRBV2, with 9 nucleotides matching TRBD1. Germline V lookup: CDR1 SNHLY, CDR2 FYNNEI. The length of the CDR3 is 15 residues. Unmatched junction bases numbered 7, after V lost 4 bases and J lost 3 bases.

V and J are TRBV9 and TRBJ1-2; D is perhaps TRBD1 (6 bases). The V end lost 4 bases, the J end lost 0 bases, and 16 bases lay between the germline ends. Germline CDR1 and CDR2: SGDLS and YYNGEE. The CDR3 is 16 residues long. CDR3 bases: TGTGCCAGCAGCCCCCCGGAGGACAGATCTAACTATGGCTACACCTTC. Its protein product is CASSPPEDRSNYGYTF.

V and J are TRBV7-3 and TRBJ1-2; 7 positions agree with TRBD1. The CDR3 runs to 18 residues. Trimming at V came to 5 bases and at J to 0 bases, leaving 15 bases not matched to a gene. Germline V gene sequence: CDR1 SGHTA, CDR2 FQGTGA. CDR3 sequence: CASSVRRDRDQANYGYTF. DNA of the CDR3: TGTGCCAGCAGCGTAAGGCGGGACAGAGACCAAGCTAACTATGGCTACACCTTC.

This clone was picked up a small number of times. J is TRBJ2-1 and V is TRBV19; maybe TRBD2 (6 bases). CDR1 LNHDA and CDR2 SQIVND come from the germline V gene (reference sequence). The V and J ends lost 1 base and 4 bases respectively, with 8 bases between them. This CDR3 is 14 amino acids long. The CDR3 nucleotides are TGTGCCAGTAGTATAGCGGGAGCGTACAATGAGCAGTTCTTC. This encodes CASSIAGAYNEQFF.

The J gene is TRBJ1-2, the V gene TRBV7-2; D might be TRBD1 (6 bases). The CDR3 sequence is 18 residues long. The V end was cut by 2 bases, the J end by 3 bases, with 22 bases between. The germline gives CDR1 SGHTA, CDR2 FQGNSA. The CDR3 here is CASSLRQPGTYTHYGYTF. CDR3 nucleotide sequence: TGTGCCAGCAGCTTAAGGCAACCTGGGACATACACCCACTATGGCTACACCTTC.

The chain links TRBV19 to TRBJ2-7; 8 bases match TRBD2. The J segment lost 6 bases and the V segment lost 3 bases, leaving 7 bases of the junction unmatched. The CDR3 runs 14 residues. Per the germline V gene, CDR1 is LNHDA and CDR2 is SQIVND (reference sequence). CDR3 residues: CASSMGSGRTEQYF. In nucleotides, the CDR3 is TGTGCCAGTAGTATGGGAAGCGGGAGAACCGAGCAGTACTTC.

The chain joins TRBV7-3 to TRBJ2-3, with D tentatively TRBD2 (6 bases). This CDR3 comprises 14 residues. CDR1 and CDR2 from the germline V gene are SGHTA and FQGTGA. Between the trimmed V and J ends, which lost 3 bases and 1 base, there was a span of 8 bases. The DNA for the CDR3 is TGTGCCAGCAGCTTCGGAGGGGGCACAGATACGCAGTATTTT. Amino acid sequence: CASSFGGGTDTQYF.

DNA of the CDR3: TGTGCCAGCAGCTCTAGCGGGAGTGGCACAGATACGCAGTATTTT. This sequence encodes CASSSSGSGTDTQYF. The chain links TRBV7-3 to TRBJ2-3; 10 nucleotides agree with TRBD2. The germline CDR1 and CDR2 sequences are SGHTA and FQGTGA. V trimming: 4 bases; J trimming: 1 base; junction bases outside the gene matches: 2. The CDR3 runs to 15 residues.

The chain carries TRBV2 and TRBJ2-1, with TRBD1 matching 9 bases. The ends lost 1 base at V and 3 bases at J; junction bases unmatched: 4. The CDR3 totals 16 residues. Germline-derived CDR1 and CDR2 are SNHLY and FYNNEI. CDR3 nucleotide sequence: TGTGCCAGCAGTGAAGGCGGGGGACAGGGCTACAATGAGCAGTTCTTC. Encoded protein: CASSEGGGQGYNEQFF.

The chain joins TRBV5-8 to TRBJ2-7; TRBD2 matches 8 bases. The CDR3 extends over 14 amino acids. The J segment lost 3 bases and the V segment lost 3 bases, leaving 5 bases of the junction unmatched. The germline CDR1 and CDR2 sequences are SGHTS and YDEGEE. The CDR3 here is CASSSGTSDYEQYF. CDR3 nucleotide sequence: TGTGCCAGCAGCTCAGGGACTAGTGACTACGAGCAGTACTTC. Full variable domain (missing parts from reference TRBV5-8 and TRBJ2-7): EAGVTQSPTHLIKTRGQQATLRCSPISGHTSVYWYQQALGLGLQFLLWYDEGEERNRGNFPPRFSGRQFPNYSSELNVNALELEDSALYLCASSSGTSDYEQYFGPGTRLTVT.